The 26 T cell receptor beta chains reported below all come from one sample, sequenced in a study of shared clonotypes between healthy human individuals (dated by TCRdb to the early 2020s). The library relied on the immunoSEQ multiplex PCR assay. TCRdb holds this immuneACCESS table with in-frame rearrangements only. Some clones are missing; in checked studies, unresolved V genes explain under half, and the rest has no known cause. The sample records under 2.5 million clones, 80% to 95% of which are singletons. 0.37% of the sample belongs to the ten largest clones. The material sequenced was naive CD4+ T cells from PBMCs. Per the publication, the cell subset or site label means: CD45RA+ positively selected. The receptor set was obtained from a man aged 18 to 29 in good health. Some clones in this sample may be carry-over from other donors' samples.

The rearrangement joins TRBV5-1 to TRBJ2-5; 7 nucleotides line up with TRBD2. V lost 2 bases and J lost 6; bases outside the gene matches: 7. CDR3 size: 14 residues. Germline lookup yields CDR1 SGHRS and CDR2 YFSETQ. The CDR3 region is CASSLGDGGKTQYF. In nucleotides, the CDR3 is TGCGCCAGCAGCTTAGGGGACGGGGGGAAGACCCAGTACTTC.

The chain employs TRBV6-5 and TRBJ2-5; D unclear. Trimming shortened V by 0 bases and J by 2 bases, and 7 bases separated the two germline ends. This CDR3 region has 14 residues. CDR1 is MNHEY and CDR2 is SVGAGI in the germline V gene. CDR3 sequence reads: CASSYSSGQETQYF. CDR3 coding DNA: TGTGCCAGCAGTTACTCGTCCGGTCAAGAGACCCAGTACTTC.

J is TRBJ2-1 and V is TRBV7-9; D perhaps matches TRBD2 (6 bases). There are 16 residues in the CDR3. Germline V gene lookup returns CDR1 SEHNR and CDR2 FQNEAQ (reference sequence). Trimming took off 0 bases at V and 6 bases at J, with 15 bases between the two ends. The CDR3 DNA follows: TGTGCCAGCAGCTTAGCTCGGGAGCTTTGGGGCAATGAGCAGTTCTTC. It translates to CASSLARELWGNEQFF.

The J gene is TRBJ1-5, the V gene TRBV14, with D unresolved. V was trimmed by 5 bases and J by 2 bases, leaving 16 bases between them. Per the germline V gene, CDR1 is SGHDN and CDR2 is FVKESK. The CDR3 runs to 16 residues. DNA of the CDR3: TGTGCCAGCAGCTCCCTTGGTAAGGATGGCAATCAGCCCCAGCATTTT. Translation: CASSSLGKDGNQPQHF.

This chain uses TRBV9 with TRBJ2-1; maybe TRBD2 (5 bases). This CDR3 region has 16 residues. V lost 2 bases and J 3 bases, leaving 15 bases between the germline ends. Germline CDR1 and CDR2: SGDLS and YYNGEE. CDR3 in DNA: TGTGCCAGCAGCGTCGATCCTAGCATGTACTACAATGAGCAGTTCTTC. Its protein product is CASSVDPSMYYNEQFF.

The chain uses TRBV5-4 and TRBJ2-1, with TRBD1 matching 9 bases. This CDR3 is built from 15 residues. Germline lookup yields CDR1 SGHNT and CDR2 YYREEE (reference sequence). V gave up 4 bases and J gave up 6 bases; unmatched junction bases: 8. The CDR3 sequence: CASSPRQGGTNEQFF. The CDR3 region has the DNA TGTGCCAGCAGCCCCAGACAGGGGGGGACCAATGAGCAGTTCTTC.

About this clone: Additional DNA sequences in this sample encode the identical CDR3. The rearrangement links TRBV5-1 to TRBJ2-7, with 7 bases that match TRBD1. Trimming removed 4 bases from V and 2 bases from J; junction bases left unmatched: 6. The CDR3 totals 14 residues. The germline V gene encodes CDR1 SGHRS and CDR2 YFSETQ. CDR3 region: CASSRLTGAYEQYF. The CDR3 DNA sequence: TGCGCCAGCAGCAGACTCACAGGGGCCTACGAGCAGTACTTC.

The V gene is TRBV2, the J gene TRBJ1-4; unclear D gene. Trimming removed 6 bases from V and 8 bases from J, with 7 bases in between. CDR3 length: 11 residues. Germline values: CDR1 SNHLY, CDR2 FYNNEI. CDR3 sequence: CASRYEEKLFF. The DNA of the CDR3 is TGTGCCAGCAGGTACGAGGAAAAACTGTTTTTT.

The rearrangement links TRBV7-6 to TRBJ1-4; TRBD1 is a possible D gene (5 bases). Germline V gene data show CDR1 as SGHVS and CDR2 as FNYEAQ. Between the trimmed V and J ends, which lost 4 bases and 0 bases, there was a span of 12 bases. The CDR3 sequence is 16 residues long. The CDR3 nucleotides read TGTGCCAGCAGCTCATCAGGGAGAGCAACTAATGAAAAACTGTTTTTT. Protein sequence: CASSSSGRATNEKLFF. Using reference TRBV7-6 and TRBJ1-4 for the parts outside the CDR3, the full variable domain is GAGVSQSPRYKVTKRGQDVALRCDPISGHVSLYWYRQALGQGPEFLTYFNYEAQQDKSGLPNDRFSAERPEGSISTLTIQRTEQRDSAMYRCASSSSGRATNEKLFFGSGTQLSVL.

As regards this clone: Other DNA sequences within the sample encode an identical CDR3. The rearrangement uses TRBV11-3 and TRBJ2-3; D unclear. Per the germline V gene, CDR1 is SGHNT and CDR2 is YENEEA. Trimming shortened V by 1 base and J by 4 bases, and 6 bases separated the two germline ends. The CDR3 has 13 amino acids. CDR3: CASSLGSPDTQYF. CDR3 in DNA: TGTGCCAGCAGCTTAGGAAGTCCAGATACGCAGTATTTT.

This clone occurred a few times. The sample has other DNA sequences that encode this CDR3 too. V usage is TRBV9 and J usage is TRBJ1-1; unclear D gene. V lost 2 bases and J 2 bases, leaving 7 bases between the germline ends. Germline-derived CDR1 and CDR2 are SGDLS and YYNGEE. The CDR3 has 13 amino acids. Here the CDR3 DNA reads TGTGCCAGCAGCGTTCAAGGTAACACTGAAGCTTTCTTT. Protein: CASSVQGNTEAFF.

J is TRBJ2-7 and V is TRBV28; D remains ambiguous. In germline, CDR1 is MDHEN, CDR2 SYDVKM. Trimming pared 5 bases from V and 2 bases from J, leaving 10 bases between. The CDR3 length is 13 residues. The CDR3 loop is CASSVQTPYEQYF. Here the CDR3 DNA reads TGTGCCAGCAGTGTACAGACCCCCTACGAGCAGTACTTC.

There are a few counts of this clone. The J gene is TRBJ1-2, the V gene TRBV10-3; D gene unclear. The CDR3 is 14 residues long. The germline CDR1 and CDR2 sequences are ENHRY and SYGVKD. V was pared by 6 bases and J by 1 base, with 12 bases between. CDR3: CAIRGEGSNYGYTF. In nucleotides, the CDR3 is TGTGCCATCAGGGGAGAGGGCAGTAACTATGGCTACACCTTC.

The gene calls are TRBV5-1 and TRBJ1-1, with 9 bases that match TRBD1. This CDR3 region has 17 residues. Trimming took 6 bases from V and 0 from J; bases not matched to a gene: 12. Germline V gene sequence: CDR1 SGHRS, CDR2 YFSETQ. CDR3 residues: CASKPGRTGALNTEAFF. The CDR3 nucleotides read TGCGCCAGCAAACCCGGTCGGACAGGGGCCTTGAACACTGAAGCTTTCTTT.

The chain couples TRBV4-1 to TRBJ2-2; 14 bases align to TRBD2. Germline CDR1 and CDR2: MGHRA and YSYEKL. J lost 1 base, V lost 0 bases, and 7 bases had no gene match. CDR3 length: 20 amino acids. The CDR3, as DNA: TGCGCCAGCAGCCAAGATAGGACTAGCGGGAGGACCCGGAACACCGGGGAGCTGTTTTTT. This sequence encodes CASSQDRTSGRTRNTGELFF.

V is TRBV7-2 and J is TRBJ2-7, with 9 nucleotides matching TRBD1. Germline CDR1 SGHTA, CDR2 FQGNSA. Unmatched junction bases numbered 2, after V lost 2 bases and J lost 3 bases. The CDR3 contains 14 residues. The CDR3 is CASSLRDRDYEQYF. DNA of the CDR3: TGTGCCAGCAGCTTAAGGGACAGGGACTACGAGCAGTACTTC. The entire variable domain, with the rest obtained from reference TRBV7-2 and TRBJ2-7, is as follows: GAGVSQSPSNKVTEKGKDVELRCDPISGHTALYWYRQSLGQGLEFLIYFQGNSAPDKSGLPSDRFSAERTGGSVSTLTIQRTQQEDSAVYLCASSLRDRDYEQYFGPGTRLTVT.

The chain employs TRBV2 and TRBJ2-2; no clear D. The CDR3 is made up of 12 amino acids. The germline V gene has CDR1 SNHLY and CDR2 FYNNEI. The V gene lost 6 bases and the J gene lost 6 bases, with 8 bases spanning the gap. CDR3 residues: CASRRGAGELFF. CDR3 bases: TGTGCCAGCAGGCGAGGAGCCGGGGAGCTGTTTTTT.

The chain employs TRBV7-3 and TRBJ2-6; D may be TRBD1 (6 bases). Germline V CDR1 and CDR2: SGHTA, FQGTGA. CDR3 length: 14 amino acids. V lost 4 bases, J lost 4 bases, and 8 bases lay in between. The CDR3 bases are TGTGCCAGCAGCTCAGGGGTGGGGGCCAACGTCCTGACTTTC. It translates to CASSSGVGANVLTF.

CDR3 region: CASSARDRGLVEKLFF. CDR3 nucleotide sequence: TGTGCCAGCAGTGCCCGGGACAGGGGGCTGGTTGAAAAACTGTTTTTT. The chain uses TRBV28 and TRBJ1-4, with 12 bases lining up with TRBD1. CDR3 size: 16 residues. Losses at the gene ends were 5 bases for V and 7 bases for J; bases not matched to a gene: 8. Germline CDR1 is MDHEN and CDR2 is SYDVKM. Full variable domain (missing parts from reference TRBV28 and TRBJ1-4): DVKVTQSSRYLVKRTGEKVFLECVQDMDHENMFWYRQDPGLGLRLIYFSYDVKMKEKGDIPEGYSVSREKKERFSLILESASTNQTSMYLCASSARDRGLVEKLFFGSGTQLSVL.

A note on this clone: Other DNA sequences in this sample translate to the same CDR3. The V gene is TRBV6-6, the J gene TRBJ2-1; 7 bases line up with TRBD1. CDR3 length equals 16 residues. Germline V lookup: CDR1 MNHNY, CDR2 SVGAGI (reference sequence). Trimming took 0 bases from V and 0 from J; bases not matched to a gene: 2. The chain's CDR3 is CASSYSQGSSYNEQFF. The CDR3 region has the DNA TGTGCCAGCAGTTACTCACAGGGGAGCTCCTACAATGAGCAGTTCTTC.

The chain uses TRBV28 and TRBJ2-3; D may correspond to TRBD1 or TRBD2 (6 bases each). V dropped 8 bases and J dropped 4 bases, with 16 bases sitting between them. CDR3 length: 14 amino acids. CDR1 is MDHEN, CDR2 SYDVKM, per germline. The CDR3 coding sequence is TGTGCCAGCCTGACCCCGGGGGCGGCAGATACGCAGTATTTT. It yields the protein CASLTPGAADTQYF.

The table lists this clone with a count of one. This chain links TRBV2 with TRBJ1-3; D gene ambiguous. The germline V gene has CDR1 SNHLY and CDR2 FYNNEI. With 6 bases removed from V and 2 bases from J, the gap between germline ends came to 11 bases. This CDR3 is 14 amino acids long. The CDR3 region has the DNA TGTGCCAGCAGAGGCGGATTAACTGGAAACACCATATATTTT. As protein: CASRGGLTGNTIYF.

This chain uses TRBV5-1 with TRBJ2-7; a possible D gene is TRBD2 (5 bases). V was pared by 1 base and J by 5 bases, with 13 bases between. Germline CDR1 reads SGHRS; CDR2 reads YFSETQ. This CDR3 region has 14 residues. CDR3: CASSLFLVSDEQYF. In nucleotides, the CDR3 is TGCGCCAGCAGCTTGTTTCTAGTTAGCGACGAGCAGTACTTC.

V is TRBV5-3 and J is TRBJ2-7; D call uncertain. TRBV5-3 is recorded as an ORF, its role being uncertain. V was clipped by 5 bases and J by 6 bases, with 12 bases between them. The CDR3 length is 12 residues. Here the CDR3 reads CARRVRKPEQYF. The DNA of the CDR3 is TGTGCCAGAAGGGTCAGGAAACCCGAGCAGTACTTC.

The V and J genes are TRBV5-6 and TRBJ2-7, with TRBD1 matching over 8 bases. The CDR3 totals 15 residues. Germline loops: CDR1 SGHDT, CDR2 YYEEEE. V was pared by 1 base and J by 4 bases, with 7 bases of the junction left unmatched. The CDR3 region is CASSLYGQGLYEQYF. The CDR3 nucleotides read TGTGCCAGCAGCTTGTATGGACAGGGTTTGTACGAGCAGTACTTC.

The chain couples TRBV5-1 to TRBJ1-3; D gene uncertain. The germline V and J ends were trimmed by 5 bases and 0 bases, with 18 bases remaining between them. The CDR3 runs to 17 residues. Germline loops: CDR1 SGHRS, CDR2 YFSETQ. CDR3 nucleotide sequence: TGCGCCAGCAGTCCCCACTCAGACGGTTTCTCTGGAAACACCATATATTTT. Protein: CASSPHSDGFSGNTIYF.